The rows below give T cell receptor beta chains drawn from one sample of a study of T cell repertoires in cytomegalovirus infection. TCRdb fed the reads into MiXCR, producing one record per CDR3 protein. The table records a few hundred thousand distinct CDR3 sequences, roughly 29% of them present only once. The sequenced sample was PBMCs. These receptors were obtained from a human donor in good health (CMV status not recorded). Some clones in this sample may be carry-over from other donors' samples. Each CDR3 is given with its conserved first and last residue. A D gene is named only where the DNA matches it firmly. Clone size is stated in some rows and not others, as once, few, many or a class when expanded.

cdr3_aa: CSVTSRDINTEAFF; cdr3_nt: TGCAGCGTCACAAGCCGGGACATTAACACTGAAGCTTTCTTT; v_call: TRBV29-1; j_call: TRBJ1-1; d_call: .; clone_size: .
cdr3_aa: CASIPDYTGELFF; cdr3_nt: TGTGCCAGCATCCCAGATTACACCGGGGAGCTGTTTTTT; v_call: TRBV7-9; j_call: TRBJ2-2; d_call: .; clone_size: few
cdr3_aa: CSATPRETSTDTQYF; cdr3_nt: TGCAGCGCCACTCCTAGGGAAACTAGCACAGATACGCAGTATTTT; v_call: TRBV29-1; j_call: TRBJ2-3; d_call: .; clone_size: .
cdr3_aa: CASNPGGNSPLHF; cdr3_nt: TGTGCCAGCAATCCAGGGGGGAATTCACCCCTCCACTTT; v_call: TRBV27; j_call: TRBJ1-6; d_call: TRBD1; clone_size: few
cdr3_aa: CASSSADREGQPQHF; cdr3_nt: TGTGCCAGCAGTTCCGCGGACAGGGAGGGCCAGCCCCAGCATTTT; v_call: TRBV27; j_call: TRBJ1-5; d_call: TRBD1; clone_size: few
cdr3_aa: CASSPWGRGTGNMYEQYF; cdr3_nt: TGTGCCAGCAGCCCCTGGGGGAGGGGGACAGGGAATATGTACGAGCAGTACTTC; v_call: TRBV7-2; j_call: TRBJ2-7; d_call: TRBD1; clone_size: many
cdr3_aa: CASSYPHRREQYF; cdr3_nt: TGTGCCAGCAGTTACCCCCATCGACGCGAGCAGTACTTC; v_call: TRBV6-2/TRBV6-3; j_call: TRBJ2-7; d_call: .; clone_size: .
cdr3_aa: CACTSGSYEQYF; cdr3_nt: TGTGCCTGTACTAGCGGTTCCTACGAGCAGTACTTC; v_call: TRBV30; j_call: TRBJ2-7; d_call: TRBD2; clone_size: few
cdr3_aa: CASSPQLGIEETQYF; cdr3_nt: TGTGCCAGCAGCCCGCAGCTGGGGATCGAAGAGACCCAGTACTTC; v_call: TRBV7-2; j_call: TRBJ2-5; d_call: .; clone_size: .
cdr3_aa: CASSPRTTKGNQPQHF; cdr3_nt: TGTGCCAGCAGCCCTAGGACAACCAAGGGCAATCAGCCCCAGCATTTT; v_call: TRBV6-2/TRBV6-3; j_call: TRBJ1-5; d_call: .; clone_size: few
cdr3_aa: CASSLEDRYNEQFF; cdr3_nt: TGTGCCAGCAGCTTAGAGGACAGGTACAATGAGCAGTTCTTC; v_call: TRBV11-2; j_call: TRBJ2-1; d_call: TRBD1; clone_size: .
cdr3_aa: CASTLEGSTFYNEQFF; cdr3_nt: TGTGCCAGCACCCTAGAGGGTTCGACGTTCTACAATGAGCAGTTCTTC; v_call: TRBV9; j_call: TRBJ2-1; d_call: .; clone_size: .
cdr3_aa: CASSPGPSSYEQYF; cdr3_nt: TGTGCCAGTAGTCCTGGACCCAGCTCCTACGAGCAGTACTTC; v_call: TRBV11-3; j_call: TRBJ2-7; d_call: .; clone_size: few
cdr3_aa: CASSQDTTGPTRDTQYF; cdr3_nt: TGCGCCAGCAGCCAAGATACGACAGGGCCTACCCGGGATACGCAGTATTTT; v_call: TRBV4-3; j_call: TRBJ2-3; d_call: TRBD1; clone_size: .
cdr3_aa: CASSGRISARDFSGANVLTF; cdr3_nt: TGTGCCAGCAGTGGTCGGATTTCGGCGCGAGACTTCTCTGGGGCCAACGTCCTGACTTTC; v_call: TRBV6-2/TRBV6-3; j_call: TRBJ2-6; d_call: .; clone_size: .
cdr3_aa: CASSQTGTGPNYGYTF; cdr3_nt: TGTGCCAGCAGCCAAACCGGGACAGGACCCAACTATGGCTACACCTTC; v_call: TRBV7-6; j_call: TRBJ1-2; d_call: TRBD1; clone_size: few
cdr3_aa: CASSYRHYEQYF; cdr3_nt: TGTGCCAGCAGTTACCGACACTACGAGCAGTACTTC; v_call: TRBV12-3/TRBV12-4; j_call: TRBJ2-7; d_call: .; clone_size: .
cdr3_aa: CASSSLDRPYEQYF; cdr3_nt: TGTGCCAGCAGTTCCCTGGACCGTCCCTACGAGCAGTACTTC; v_call: TRBV27; j_call: TRBJ2-7; d_call: .; clone_size: .
cdr3_aa: CASSLAIGVRELFF; cdr3_nt: TGTGCCAGCAGCTTAGCCATTGGAGTTCGGGAGCTGTTTTTT; v_call: TRBV7-8; j_call: TRBJ2-2; d_call: .; clone_size: few
cdr3_aa: CASSQDRWGTEAFF; cdr3_nt: TGCGCCAGCAGCCAAGATCGTTGGGGGACTGAAGCTTTCTTT; v_call: TRBV4-1; j_call: TRBJ1-1; d_call: .; clone_size: .
cdr3_aa: CASSRWTTYEQYF; cdr3_nt: TGTGCCAGCAGTCGCTGGACAACCTACGAGCAGTACTTC; v_call: TRBV6-6; j_call: TRBJ2-7; d_call: .; clone_size: once
cdr3_aa: CSVRQGATVEAFF; cdr3_nt: TGCAGCGTTCGACAGGGGGCAACCGTTGAAGCTTTCTTT; v_call: TRBV20-1; j_call: TRBJ1-1; d_call: TRBD1; clone_size: few
cdr3_aa: CASSFSTESYNEQFF; cdr3_nt: TGTGCCAGCAGTTTCTCCACCGAATCCTACAATGAGCAGTTCTTC; v_call: TRBV28; j_call: TRBJ2-1; d_call: .; clone_size: many
cdr3_aa: CASQRTGSGNTIYF; cdr3_nt: TGTGCCAGCCAACGGACAGGGTCTGGAAACACCATATATTTT; v_call: TRBV12-3/TRBV12-4; j_call: TRBJ1-3; d_call: TRBD1; clone_size: few
cdr3_aa: CASSPRGQGARTEAFF; cdr3_nt: TGTGCCAGCAGCCCAAGGGGGCAGGGGGCAAGGACTGAAGCTTTCTTT; v_call: TRBV7-6; j_call: TRBJ1-1; d_call: TRBD1; clone_size: once
cdr3_aa: CASSSGTHNTDTQYF; cdr3_nt: TGTGCCAGCAGCTCCGGGACTCATAATACAGATACGCAGTATTTT; v_call: TRBV5-3; j_call: TRBJ2-3; d_call: .; clone_size: few
cdr3_aa: CSVENPGLDYGYTF; cdr3_nt: TGCAGCGTTGAAAATCCCGGGTTGGACTATGGCTACACCTTC; v_call: TRBV29-1; j_call: TRBJ1-2; d_call: .; clone_size: .
cdr3_aa: CASSQKGLAGAGGTDTQYF; cdr3_nt: TGCGCCAGCAGCCAAAAAGGACTAGCGGGAGCGGGCGGCACAGATACGCAGTATTTT; v_call: TRBV4-3; j_call: TRBJ2-3; d_call: TRBD2; clone_size: few
cdr3_aa: CASSGWTGGISSPYGYTF; cdr3_nt: TGTGCCAGCAGTGGGTGGACAGGGGGCATTTCTAGCCCCTATGGCTACACCTTC; v_call: TRBV6-6; j_call: TRBJ1-2; d_call: TRBD1; clone_size: many